This entry describes one T cell receptor (beta chain). Antigen unknown. Deletions cut 0 bases from V and 10 bases from J, with 10 bases between. The CDR3 length is 12 residues. CDR1 is SGHRS, CDR2 YFSETQ, per germline. This entry belongs to a study of blood T cells in healthy people across ages. Whole-study results and caveats: Age showed a roughly linear inverse relationship with TCR beta diversity per million T cells. Naive T cell percentage strongly correlated with TCR beta diversity. Diversity estimated from one million T cells was considered an underestimate.

Through a sample-barcoded 5' primer and a J-beta primer mix, a second PCR was run for about 6 to 12 cycles. Each single sample gave us at least 3 million CDR3-containing paired-end reads. MiXCR was run by TCRdb on the 5' RACE reads, yielding one entry per CDR3 protein. The table shows approximately 1.5 million distinct CDR3 sequences, with roughly 30% occurring only once. This clonotype originated in a woman younger than 45 in good health. The specimen was blood. The chain employs TRBV5-1 and TRBJ1-1; no reliable D call. CDR3 sequence reads: CASSLDRGGAFF. CDR3 in DNA: TGCGCCAGCAGCTTGGACCGAGGAGGAGCTTTCTTT.